These 18 T cell receptor beta chains were all obtained from the same sample, sequenced in a study of tumor-infiltrating lymphocytes in primary liver carcinoma. Starting material for RNA and DNA co-extraction consisted of about 20-30 mg of unsorted bulk tissue. Starting from approximately 500 ng of total RNA, TCR beta cDNA was produced with a primer in the constant region. Libraries for TCR beta were built through three nested multiplex PCR rounds, which together made up a slightly modified ARM-PCR procedure. The first two PCR rounds, around 11 cycles each, used TRBV1-TRBV30 forward primers and a C-beta reverse primer. TCRdb passed the multiplex PCR reads through MiXCR, listing each CDR3 protein once. Of roughly 49,000 distinct CDR3 sequences listed, roughly 80% are singletons. Sequencing used liver tumor tissue from sampling region 5. The subset is: tumor region T5, tumor centre. These receptors originate from a man in his forties with primary liver carcinoma and hepatitis B virus infection.

In regard to this clonotype: The junction shows a germline mismatch at one end, possibly a read error. This CDR3 reads CASSLDRGAYGYIF. DNA of the CDR3: TGCGCTAGCAGCCTGGACAGGGGTGCGTATGGCTACATCTTC. The rearrangement uses TRBV4-1 and TRBJ1-2; 9 bases are shared with TRBD1. The germline V gene has CDR1 MGHRA and CDR2 YSYEKL. This CDR3 is 14 amino acids long.

This rearrangement joins TRBV6-1 to TRBJ1-4; D is unclear. V was shortened by 9 bases and J by 8 bases, with 25 bases between the two germline ends. Germline assignment: CDR1 MNHNS and CDR2 SASEGT. This CDR3 comprises 16 residues. CDR3 residues: CASSSTITVVEEKLFF. DNA for the CDR3: TGTGCCAGTAGCTCGACAATTACGGTCGTTGAGGAAAAACTGTTTTTT.

This sequence joins TRBV5-1 and TRBJ2-2; possible D gene TRBD2, 5 bases. The germline gives CDR1 SGHRS, CDR2 YFSETQ. V was cut by 5 bases and J by 17 bases, with 19 bases left in between. The CDR3 spans 12 residues. The CDR3 DNA reads TGCGCCAGCAGTTTTTACACCGGGGATCTATTTTTT. It encodes CASSFYTGDLFF.

Notes on this clonotype: The junction does not match germline at one end; this may be a read error. This chain joins TRBV11-2 and TRBJ2-4; D possibly matches TRBD1 or TRBD2 (5 bases each). The CDR3 contains 17 residues. Germline values: CDR1 SGHAT, CDR2 FQNNGV. The CDR3 DNA reads TGTGCCTGCAGCTTAGACCGGACAACTCTAGCCAAAAACATTCAGCACTTC. Translation: CACSLDRTTLAKNIQHF.

This clonotype was seen just once. The genes are TRBV30 and TRBJ2-2; no definite D call. Trimming removed 0 bases at V and 3 bases at J, with 11 bases between. Germline assignment: CDR1 GTSNPN and CDR2 SVGIG (reference sequence). The length of the CDR3 is 15 residues. The CDR3 DNA follows: TGTGCCTGGAGTGTGGAAGGGCCCCACACCGGGGAGCTGTTTTTT. It translates to CAWSVEGPHTGELFF.

This clonotype was seen just once. This chain uses TRBV11-1 with TRBJ2-3; 8 bases align to TRBD2. The germline V gene has CDR1 SGHAT and CDR2 FQDESV (reference sequence). The CDR3 extends over 16 amino acids. In DNA form, the CDR3 reads TGTACCAACAGCCCATCCCATAGCGGGAAGGCGTCTACGCAGTATTTT. It specifies CTNSPSHSGKASTQYF.

Note on this clonotype: The final CDR3 position lacks the conserved phenylalanine or tryptophan, pointing to a likely read error. The CDR3 here is CASSSPRESTDTQYY. As DNA, the CDR3 is TGTGCCAGCAGTTCGCCGAGGGAGAGCACAGACACGCAGTATTAT. This chain connects TRBV11-1 to TRBJ2-3; possible D gene TRBD2, 5 bases. CDR3 length: 15 residues. Looked up from germline, CDR1 is SGHAT and CDR2 is FQDESV (reference sequence).

CDR3 in DNA: TGCGCCAGCAACGGGCATGGAGTACCAGATACGCAGTATTTT. Residues: CASNGHGVPDTQYF. The genes are TRBV5-1 and TRBJ2-3; D gene unclear. The ends were cut back, 6 bases at V and 4 bases at J, with 15 bases in the middle. Germline V gene lookup returns CDR1 SGHRS and CDR2 YFSETQ. This CDR3 has 14 amino acids.

This clonotype occurred a few times. Sequence at one end of the junction differs from germline and may be a read error. The chain employs TRBV4-2 and TRBJ1-1, with D uncertain. Germline V lookup: CDR1 LGHNA, CDR2 YNFKEQ. The CDR3 consists of 14 residues. In DNA form, the CDR3 reads TGTGCCAGCAGCCAAGGTGGGTTGAACACTGAAACTTTCTTT. Residues: CASSQGGLNTETFF.

Note on this clonotype: Its ends do not fully match the called genes, so a read error is possible. The chain carries TRBV4-2 and TRBJ2-7; no firm D call. The length of the CDR3 is 15 residues. CDR1 is LGHNA and CDR2 is YNFKEQ in the germline V gene. The CDR3 bases are TGTGTCAGCAGCCAAGCATGGCTCGGTTCCTACGAGCAGTACTTC. Translated, it gives CVSSQAWLGSYEQYF.

As for this clonotype: The final CDR3 position lacks the conserved phenylalanine or tryptophan, pointing to a likely read error. J is TRBJ2-2 and V is TRBV30, with D possibly TRBD1 on 6 matching bases. This CDR3 is built from 15 residues. CDR1 is GTSNPN and CDR2 is SVGIG in the germline V gene (reference sequence). CDR3 nucleotides: TGTGCCTGGAGTGTGCAGGGGCCCCACACCGGAGAGCTGTTTTAT. Amino acids: CAWSVQGPHTGELFY.

This chain connects TRBV14 to TRBJ2-3; 9 nucleotides match TRBD1. The germline V gene encodes CDR1 SGHDN and CDR2 FVKESK. The CDR3 sequence is 16 residues long. J lost 3 bases, V lost 3 bases, and 7 bases had no gene match. The CDR3 sequence: CASSQRQGGWTDTQYF. Here the CDR3 DNA reads TGTGCCAGCAGCCAGCGACAGGGGGGATGGACAGATACGCAGTATTTT.

The table lists this clonotype with a few counts. The chain recombines TRBV30 with TRBJ1-5; D is unresolved. CDR1 and CDR2 from the germline V gene are GTSNPN and SVGIG (reference sequence). The ends were cut back, 5 bases at V and 2 bases at J, with 19 bases in the middle. There are 16 residues in the CDR3. The CDR3 is CAWAGEERGGNQPQHF. CDR3 nucleotides: TGTGCCTGGGCTGGGGAAGAACGGGGAGGCAATCAGCCCCAGCATTTT. Drawing the rest from reference TRBV30 and TRBJ1-5, the complete variable domain is SQTIHQWPATLVQPVGSPLSLECTVEGTSNPNLYWYRQAAGRGLQLLFYSVGIGQISSEVPQNLSASRPQDRQFILSSKKLLLSDSGFYLCAWAGEERGGNQPQHFGDGTRLSIL.

To note about this clonotype: The junction differs from germline at one of its ends, possibly a read error. The V gene is TRBV6-2 or TRBV6-3, the J gene TRBJ2-1, with 11 bases lining up with TRBD2. Germline CDR1 is MNHEY and CDR2 is SVGEGT. CDR3 size: 13 residues. DNA for the CDR3: TGTGCCAGCAGGACTAGCGGGATCGGTGGGCAGTTATTC. Translation gives CASRTSGIGGQLF.

In regard to this clonotype: One junction end disagrees with the germline gene, perhaps due to a read error. The CDR3 region is CANSGTGTSGRVDTDTQYF. The CDR3 nucleotides are TGTGCCAACAGTGGGACCGGGACTAGCGGGAGGGTAGACACAGATACGCAGTATTTT. This chain connects TRBV10-3 to TRBJ2-3; 16 positions match TRBD2. The V gene's germline CDR1 is ENHRY and CDR2 SYGVKD. This CDR3 comprises 19 residues.

The gene calls are TRBV12-3 or TRBV12-4 and TRBJ2-3; no clear D gene. Between the trimmed V and J ends, which lost 5 bases and 1 base, there was a span of 4 bases. The CDR3 runs to 12 residues. The CDR3 bases are TGTGCCAGCAGTAGCGGCACAGATACGCAGTATTTT. Amino acid sequence: CASSSGTDTQYF.

This clonotype has more than one count but fewer than ten. This chain joins TRBV29-1 and TRBJ2-5; TRBD2 agrees at 7 bases. With V trimmed by 7 bases and J by 2 bases, 7 bases remained unmatched. In germline, CDR1 is SQVTM, CDR2 ANQGSEA. This CDR3 has 13 amino acids. The CDR3 DNA is TGCAGCGCCCCCGGGGGGACTCAAGAGACCCAGTACTTC. The encoded protein is CSAPGGTQETQYF.

About this clonotype itself: This CDR3 fails to terminate in the conserved phenylalanine or tryptophan, so it likely reflects a read error. The gene calls are TRBV4-2 and TRBJ1-4; no firm D call. Looked up from germline, CDR1 is LGHNA and CDR2 is YNFKEQ. Trimming removed 3 bases at V and 11 bases at J, with 13 bases between. This CDR3 spans 13 amino acids. CDR3 residues: CASSQPHCDKLFY. Here the CDR3 DNA reads TGTGCCAGCAGCCAGCCCCACTGTGATAAACTGTTTTAT.